This record covers a single T cell receptor (beta chain). The antigen remains unidentified. Germline V gene lookup returns CDR1 LGHDT and CDR2 YNNKEL (reference sequence). V was pared by 0 bases and J by 4 bases, with 9 bases between. The CDR3 extends over 14 amino acids. The table came from immunoSEQ multiplex PCR; TCRdb's copy has only in-frame clones and leaves some out. The table includes about 25,000 clones, 80% to 90% detected once. This record comes from a study of T cell responses to AZD1222 COVID-19 vaccine. The study, taken as a whole, reports: Two AZD1222 administrations were followed by greater Spike-specific TCR breadth and depth. Clonal diversity was possibly underestimated, and white British individuals and females predominated among donors.

The TCR comes from an adult who received the AZD1222 COVID-19 vaccine. The rearrangement links TRBV3-1 (or the pseudogene TRBV3-2) to TRBJ1-1; the D is unclear. The starting material was peripheral blood, obtained 28 days after the second AZD1222 dose. The CDR3 loop reads CASSQEGWGTEAFF. The CDR3 DNA reads TGTGCCAGCAGCCAAGAGGGCTGGGGCACTGAAGCTTTCTTT.